The clone carrying this TCR beta chain was counted once. What it binds is not known. Germline V gives CDR1 SEHNR, CDR2 FQNEAQ (reference sequence). V lost 2 bases and J 7 bases, leaving 12 bases between the germline ends. There are 14 residues in the CDR3. PCR was performed using 60 Vbeta and 13 Jbeta primers. Generated by immunoSEQ multiplex PCR, the TCRdb table keeps only in-frame clones and is missing some. The table shows approximately 150,000 clones, with about 78% occurring only once. The record originates from a study of cytomegalovirus exposure and HLA in healthy donors. Study results and caveats: Researchers reported in a later analysis that common viral pathogens appeared linked to several top clusters. TCR beta sequences reportedly predicted most subjects' HLA-A and HLA-B alleles accurately.

This sequence was found in a woman in her fifties or sixties in good health and CMV-seropositive. Sequenced sample: PBMCs. The rearrangement links TRBV7-9 to TRBJ2-1; possibly TRBD1 for D (6 bases). CDR3 nucleotide sequence: TGTGCCAGCAGCTTACAGGGGTGGTTAAATGAGCAGTTCTTC. This gives the protein CASSLQGWLNEQFF.